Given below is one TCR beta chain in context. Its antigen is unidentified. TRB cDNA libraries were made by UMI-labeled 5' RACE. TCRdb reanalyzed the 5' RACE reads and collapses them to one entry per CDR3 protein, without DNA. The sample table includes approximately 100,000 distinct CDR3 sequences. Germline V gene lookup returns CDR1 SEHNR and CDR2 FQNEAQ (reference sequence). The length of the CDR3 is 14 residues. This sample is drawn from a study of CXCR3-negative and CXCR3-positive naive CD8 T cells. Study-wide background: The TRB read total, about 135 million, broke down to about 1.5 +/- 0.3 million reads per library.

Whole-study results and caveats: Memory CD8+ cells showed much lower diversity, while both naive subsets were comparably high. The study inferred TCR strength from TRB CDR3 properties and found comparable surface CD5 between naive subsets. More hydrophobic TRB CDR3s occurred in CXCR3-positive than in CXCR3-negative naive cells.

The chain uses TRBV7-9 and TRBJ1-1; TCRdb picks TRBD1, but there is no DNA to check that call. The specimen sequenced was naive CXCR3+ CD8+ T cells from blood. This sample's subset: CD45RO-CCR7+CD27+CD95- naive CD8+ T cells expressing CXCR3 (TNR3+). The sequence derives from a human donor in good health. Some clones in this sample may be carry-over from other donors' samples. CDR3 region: CASSFTYRGTEAFF. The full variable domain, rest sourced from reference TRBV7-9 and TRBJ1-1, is DTGVSQNPRHKITKRGQNVTFRCDPISEHNRLYWYRQTLGQGPEFLTYFQNEAQLEKSRLLSDRFSAERPKGSFSTLEIQRTEQGDSAMYLCASSFTYRGTEAFFGQGTRLTVV.